The rows below give T cell receptor beta chains drawn from one sample of a study of early T cells in non-severe SARS-CoV-2 infection. Using its own MiXCR run on the 5' RACE reads, TCRdb lists one record per CDR3 protein. The repertoire holds 77,000 or so distinct CDR3 sequences, around 15% seen once, with 3.9% in the top ten. The specimen comprised whole blood, sampled at baseline. These receptors were taken from an adult who was a healthcare worker with PCR-confirmed SARS-CoV-2 infection or an uninfected control (not recorded which). Each CDR3 is given with its conserved first and last residue. Fields, in order: V gene, clone size, D gene, J gene, CDR3 DNA, CDR3 protein. The D gene is left open where the match is weak. Size tells how often a clone was seen (once, few, many) or the class of an expanded clone, and some rows leave it out.

TRBV11-2	few	.	TRBJ2-3	TGTGCCAGTGAATGGGCCAGCACAGATACGCAGTATTTT	CASEWASTDTQYF
TRBV29-1	.	TRBD2	TRBJ2-3	TGCAGCGTTGAAGAGGTGGCGGGAGTCACAGATACGCAGTATTTT	CSVEEVAGVTDTQYF
TRBV6-5	.	TRBD2	TRBJ2-3	TGTGCCAGCAGTTACACGGGAGGGCCTGATACGCAGTATTTT	CASSYTGGPDTQYF
TRBV20-1	once	.	TRBJ2-2	TGCAGTGCCCAGGGACAGAACACCGGGGAGCTGTTTTTT	CSAQGQNTGELFF
TRBV5-8	.	.	TRBJ1-5	TGTGCCAGCAGGACGACAGGCGGCAGCAATCAGCCCCAGCATTTT	CASRTTGGSNQPQHF
TRBV28	few	.	TRBJ1-5	TGTGCCAGCAGGGATCGGAGGGGGTTGAATCAGCCCCAGCATTTT	CASRDRRGLNQPQHF
TRBV7-2	.	.	TRBJ2-7	TGTGCCAGCAGCTCCTCTACCCTCTGGGAGCAGTACTTC	CASSSSTLWEQYF
TRBV7-3	many	.	TRBJ2-6	TGTGCCAGCAGCTCCGGACCCTTCTCTGGGGCCAACGTCCTGACTTTC	CASSSGPFSGANVLTF
TRBV20-1	few	.	TRBJ2-5	TGCAGTGCTGATTACCGGGAGTTTGTGGGAGAGACCCAGTACTTC	CSADYREFVGETQYF
TRBV7-6	many	.	TRBJ1-1	TGTGCCAGCAGCCCAACAGGGTCTCATACTGAAGCTTTCTTT	CASSPTGSHTEAFF
TRBV2	.	.	TRBJ2-2	TGTGCCAGCAGGGGGAACACCGGGGAGCTGTTTTTT	CASRGNTGELFF
TRBV6-2/TRBV6-3	few	.	TRBJ1-1	TGTGCCAGCAGCACACCGAACACTGAAGCTTTCTTT	CASSTPNTEAFF
TRBV9	few	TRBD2	TRBJ2-2	TGTGCCAGCAGCCTGGTGGCTAGCGGTTACACCGGGGAGCTGTTTTTT	CASSLVASGYTGELFF
TRBV24-1	few	.	TRBJ2-1	TGTGCCACCAGTGATCCCGGGAGCGGAAAGGGCAATGAGCAGTTCTTC	CATSDPGSGKGNEQFF
TRBV7-3	many	TRBD2	TRBJ2-1	TGTGCCAGCAGCTTACTAGCGGGAGACCCCTACAATGAGCAGTTCTTC	CASSLLAGDPYNEQFF
TRBV7-6	few	.	TRBJ2-3	TGTGCCAGCAGCTTAAATGGAGGCAGAGATACGCAGTATTTT	CASSLNGGRDTQYF
TRBV20-1	many	TRBD2	TRBJ2-5	TGCAGTGCTAGATCGGGAGGGGAACAAGAGACCCAGTACTTC	CSARSGGEQETQYF
TRBV20-1	.	TRBD1	TRBJ1-5	TGCAGTGCTAGAACAGGGGAGGGGCAGCCCCAGCATTTT	CSARTGEGQPQHF
TRBV5-1	.	.	TRBJ2-5	TGCGCCAGCCCTGGAGAACAAGAGACCCAGTACTTC	CASPGEQETQYF